These 26 T cell receptor beta chains were sequenced from one sample in a study of radiotherapy plus CTLA-4 blockade in lung cancer. Generated by immunoSEQ multiplex PCR, the TCRdb table keeps only in-frame clones and is missing some. The table includes 65,000 to 85,000 clones, over 65% detected once. The starting material was peripheral blood, obtained from a patient treated with radiotherapy plus ipilimumab. All receptors derive from a human donor with non-small cell lung cancer whose response to radiotherapy plus ipilimumab could not be evaluated.

V is TRBV19 and J is TRBJ2-3; 12 bases are a match to TRBD2. J gave up 4 bases and V 2 bases, and 4 bases lay outside the gene matches. The CDR3 consists of 16 residues. Germline V gene sequence: CDR1 LNHDA, CDR2 SQIVND (reference sequence). The CDR3: CASSILTSGRPDTQYF. The CDR3 nucleotides are TGTGCCAGTAGTATACTGACTAGCGGGAGACCAGATACGCAGTATTTT.

The chain links TRBV7-6 to TRBJ2-7; TRBD2 might be the D (6 bases). Germline loops: CDR1 SGHVS, CDR2 FNYEAQ. This CDR3 is built from 14 residues. Trimming took off 4 bases at V and 7 bases at J, with 17 bases between the two ends. The CDR3 is CASSYRDSLGEQYF. CDR3 sequence (DNA): TGTGCCAGCAGCTACCGGGACTCCCTAGGGGAGCAGTACTTC.

This chain links TRBV6-4 with TRBJ1-6; perhaps TRBD1 as D (5 bases). Looked up from germline, CDR1 is MRHNA and CDR2 is SNTAGT. The CDR3 totals 13 residues. Trimming removed 2 bases from V and 10 bases from J, with 9 bases in between. The CDR3: CASSDDRLSPLHF. CDR3 nucleotides: TGTGCCAGCAGTGACGACAGATTATCACCCCTCCACTTT.

The rearrangement links TRBV4-2 to TRBJ1-1; no clear D. V was shortened by 0 bases and J by 3 bases, with 8 bases between the two germline ends. Germline V gene sequence: CDR1 LGHNA, CDR2 YNFKEQ. The CDR3 sequence is 14 residues long. The CDR3 nucleotides read TGTGCCAGCAGCCAAGACCCACTGGACACTGAAGCTTTCTTT. Translating it yields CASSQDPLDTEAFF.

The chain couples TRBV6-6 to TRBJ1-2; TRBD1 is a possible D gene (6 bases). The ends were cut back, 0 bases at V and 8 bases at J, with 10 bases in the middle. CDR3 length: 13 amino acids. Germline V CDR1 and CDR2: MNHNY, SVGAGI (reference sequence). The CDR3 here is CASSYSGAVGYTF. The DNA for the CDR3 is TGTGCCAGCAGTTACTCGGGGGCCGTCGGCTACACCTTC.

This chain uses TRBV27 with TRBJ2-3, with 7 bases identical to TRBD1. Germline V CDR1 and CDR2: MNHEY, SMNVEV (reference sequence). This CDR3 is built from 15 residues. V gave up 2 bases and J gave up 0 bases; unmatched junction bases: 2. CDR3 in DNA: TGTGCCAGCAGTTTAGAGGGGGCGAGCACAGATACGCAGTATTTT. It encodes CASSLEGASTDTQYF.

The J gene is TRBJ1-1, the V gene TRBV18; 9 bases align to TRBD1. V shed 3 bases, J shed 3 bases, and the junction held 5 bases outside the gene matches. Germline CDR1 and CDR2: KGHSH and LQKENI. CDR3 length: 15 residues. The CDR3 coding sequence is TGTGCCAGCTCACCGAGACAGGGGGTCGACACTGAAGCTTTCTTT. Protein sequence: CASSPRQGVDTEAFF. Variable domain in full (rest from reference TRBV18 and TRBJ1-1): NAGVMQNPRHLVRRRGQEARLRCSPMKGHSHVYWYRQLPEEGLKFMVYLQKENIIDESGMPKERFSAEFPKEGPSILRIQQVVRGDSAAYFCASSPRQGVDTEAFFGQGTRLTVV.

The V gene is TRBV7-2, the J gene TRBJ2-6, with no clear D. Per germline, CDR1 SGHTA and CDR2 FQGNSA. V lost 1 base, J lost 3 bases, and 4 bases lay in between. The CDR3 runs to 14 residues. The CDR3 spells CASSLGIGANVLTF. CDR3 sequence (DNA): TGTGCCAGCAGCTTAGGTATTGGGGCCAACGTCCTGACTTTC.

The chain uses TRBV4-1 and TRBJ1-1; the D is unclear. Germline loops: CDR1 MGHRA, CDR2 YSYEKL. The CDR3 spans 16 residues. Trimming removed 1 base at V and 0 bases at J, with 12 bases between. CDR3 residues: CASSQVGSGVNTEAFF. The CDR3 bases are TGCGCCAGCAGCCAAGTGGGGTCCGGGGTGAACACTGAAGCTTTCTTT.

The V and J genes are TRBV19 and TRBJ1-5; 7 bases map to TRBD1. CDR1 is LNHDA and CDR2 is SQIVND in the germline V gene (reference sequence). V trimming: 8 bases; J trimming: 1 base; junction bases outside the gene matches: 8. The CDR3 loop spans 15 amino acids. DNA for the CDR3: TGTGCCAGTCGTACAGGGGTACCAAGCAATCAGCCCCAGCATTTT. Translating it yields CASRTGVPSNQPQHF.

This clone was counted once. The chain joins TRBV5-1 to TRBJ2-5; 8 bases are shared with TRBD1. Germline loops: CDR1 SGHRS, CDR2 YFSETQ. This CDR3 region has 14 residues. The J segment lost 4 bases and the V segment lost 6 bases, leaving 8 bases of the junction unmatched. The chain's CDR3 is CASTGQGNGETQYF. CDR3 sequence (DNA): TGCGCCAGCACTGGACAGGGTAACGGAGAGACCCAGTACTTC.

Comments on this clone: The sample has other DNA sequences that encode this CDR3 too. The chain is built from TRBV29-1 and TRBJ1-2; no reliable D call. Trimming took 6 bases from V and 2 from J, leaving 10 bases between them. The CDR3 loop spans 12 amino acids. The germline gives CDR1 SQVTM, CDR2 ANQGSEA. The CDR3 protein is CSVSGGNYGYTF. The CDR3 nucleotides are TGCAGCGTGAGCGGTGGAAACTATGGCTACACCTTC.

This clone was seen many times. The V and J genes are TRBV5-1 and TRBJ2-7, with D unresolved. This CDR3 comprises 13 residues. Trimming stripped 4 bases from V and 4 bases from J, with 12 bases between. Germline CDR1 reads SGHRS; CDR2 reads YFSETQ. The CDR3 sequence is CASSESSLYEQYF. The CDR3 DNA reads as TGCGCCAGCAGCGAGTCCTCCCTTTACGAGCAGTACTTC.

This clone was recorded once. The gene calls are TRBV11-2 and TRBJ2-2; D might be TRBD2 (5 bases). The CDR3 contains 12 residues. Germline V gene sequence: CDR1 SGHAT, CDR2 FQNNGV. V was cut by 4 bases and J by 6 bases, with 6 bases left in between. In nucleotides, the CDR3 is TGTGCCAGCAGCTCACTAGCCGGGGAGCTGTTTTTT. Its protein product is CASSSLAGELFF.

V usage is TRBV30 and J usage is TRBJ2-3, with 7 bases lining up with TRBD2. V was clipped by 5 bases and J by 3 bases; unmatched bases: 8. CDR3 length equals 14 residues. Germline CDR1 and CDR2: GTSNPN and SVGIG (reference sequence). The CDR3 loop is CAWERGERTDTQYF. Written as DNA, the CDR3 is TGTGCCTGGGAACGGGGGGAACGGACAGATACGCAGTATTTT.

The rearrangement links TRBV27 to TRBJ2-1; D remains unclear. This CDR3 is 16 amino acids long. Germline CDR1 is MNHEY and CDR2 is SMNVEV (reference sequence). Trimming cost V 4 bases and J 0 bases, with 13 bases left between them. The CDR3 nucleotides read TGTGCCAGCAGTTCAAGACTCGTTAGCTCCTACAATGAGCAGTTCTTC. This codes for CASSSRLVSSYNEQFF.

In this sample, this clone is medium-sized. The DNA of the CDR3 is TGTGCCAGTAGTCGAAGCGGGAGCTCCTACGAGCAGTACTTC. It specifies CASSRSGSSYEQYF. J is TRBJ2-7 and V is TRBV19, with 8 bases identical to TRBD2. The V and J ends lost 5 bases and 0 bases, in that order; junction bases with no gene match: 3. Germline CDR1 LNHDA, CDR2 SQIVND (reference sequence). The CDR3 totals 14 residues.

This chain joins TRBV4-2 and TRBJ2-5, with D unclear. The CDR3 has 14 amino acids. Germline CDR1 and CDR2: LGHNA and YNFKEQ. Trimming pared 1 base from V and 2 bases from J, leaving 8 bases between. The CDR3 spells CASSQGVNQETQYF. The CDR3 DNA reads TGTGCCAGCAGCCAAGGAGTCAATCAAGAGACCCAGTACTTC.

The genes are TRBV4-2 and TRBJ2-2, with 7 bases fitting TRBD1. The CDR3 is 15 residues long. V lost 1 base and J lost 7; bases outside the gene matches: 6. Germline CDR1 and CDR2: LGHNA and YNFKEQ. In DNA, the CDR3 is TGTGCCAGCAGCCAAGGGGACAGTGATGGCGGGGAGCTGTTTTTT. Residues: CASSQGDSDGGELFF.

This clone was recorded once. The V call is TRBV28, the J call TRBJ2-7, with 7 bases matching TRBD1. V trimming: 8 bases; J trimming: 3 bases; junction bases outside the gene matches: 10. CDR1 and CDR2 (germline): MDHEN, SYDVKM. This CDR3 comprises 14 residues. This chain's CDR3 is CASRGTEKGYEQYF. The CDR3 DNA reads TGTGCCAGCCGAGGGACAGAAAAGGGCTACGAGCAGTACTTC. The complete variable domain, with remaining parts taken from reference TRBV28 and TRBJ2-7, reads DVKVTQSSRYLVKRTGEKVFLECVQDMDHENMFWYRQDPGLGLRLIYFSYDVKMKEKGDIPEGYSVSREKKERFSLILESASTNQTSMYLCASRGTEKGYEQYFGPGTRLTVT.

This clone has only a few counts. The rearrangement joins TRBV19 to TRBJ1-4, with 7 bases identical to TRBD1. With 5 bases clipped from V and 5 bases from J, the junction kept 8 bases outside the gene matches. This CDR3 contains 15 residues. Germline V gene lookup returns CDR1 LNHDA and CDR2 SQIVND (reference sequence). CDR3 protein: CASSPWTGGNEKLFF. In DNA, the CDR3 is TGTGCCAGTAGTCCTTGGACAGGAGGGAATGAAAAACTGTTTTTT.

This clone was detected only a few times. V gene TRBV2 combines with J gene TRBJ1-2, with 8 bases fitting TRBD1. V shed 5 bases and J 2 bases; nucleotides not matched to a gene: 7. CDR1 SNHLY and CDR2 FYNNEI come from the germline V gene. The CDR3 is 15 residues long. The CDR3 DNA is TGTGCCAGCAGTCCAGACAGGGGAGCGAACTATGGCTACACCTTC. It translates to CASSPDRGANYGYTF.

V gene TRBV6-5 combines with J gene TRBJ2-2; perhaps TRBD2 as D (5 bases). Trimming left V 7 bases short and J 6 bases short, with 9 bases between. Germline V gene sequence: CDR1 MNHEY, CDR2 SVGAGI. The CDR3 contains 12 residues. Here the CDR3 reads CASKVEAGELFF. In DNA form, the CDR3 reads TGTGCCAGCAAAGTGGAGGCCGGGGAGCTGTTTTTT.

The chain joins TRBV2 to TRBJ1-2; TRBD1 matches 9 bases. CDR1 is SNHLY, CDR2 FYNNEI, per germline. The CDR3 consists of 13 residues. Trimming removed 5 bases from V and 8 bases from J; junction bases left unmatched: 6. CDR3 DNA: TGTGCCAGCAGTACCGGGACAGGGATAGGCTACACCTTC. Translating gives CASSTGTGIGYTF.

This chain links TRBV10-3 with TRBJ1-5, with 7 nucleotides matching TRBD1. The CDR3 length is 15 residues. Per the germline V gene, CDR1 is ENHRY and CDR2 is SYGVKD. J lost 7 bases, V lost 2 bases, and 8 bases had no gene match. CDR3 residues: CAISEAQGEGQPQHF. DNA for the CDR3: TGTGCCATCAGTGAGGCTCAGGGGGAAGGCCAGCCCCAGCATTTT.

V and J are TRBV29-1 and TRBJ1-3; 7 positions agree with TRBD1. This CDR3 contains 14 residues. Germline lookup yields CDR1 SQVTM and CDR2 ANQGSEA. Unmatched junction bases numbered 7, after V lost 6 bases and J lost 2 bases. CDR3 in DNA: TGCAGCGTCGAGGGGCAGGGGGCTGGAAACACCATATATTTT. Protein sequence: CSVEGQGAGNTIYF.